The 5 T cell receptor beta chains below all came from one sample that was sequenced in a study of blood T cell repertoires in COVID-19. Profiling relied on immunoSEQ multiplex PCR, and the TCRdb table lists in-frame clones only, not all of them. The sample records 70,000 or so clones, roughly nine tenths being singletons. The sample comprised peripheral blood. These receptors all stem from a man in his 70s with active COVID-19.

This rearrangement joins TRBV6-2 or TRBV6-3 to TRBJ2-7; TRBD1 matches at 9 bases. The ends lost 0 bases at V and 4 bases at J; junction bases unmatched: 7. The germline V gene encodes CDR1 MNHEY and CDR2 SVGEGT. There are 16 residues in the CDR3. The chain's CDR3 is CASSYSTGGGLYEQYF. CDR3 coding DNA: TGTGCCAGCAGTTACTCAACAGGGGGCGGCCTGTACGAGCAGTACTTC.

The CDR3 DNA reads as TGTGCCAGCAGTCTCGCGGGGGCCGAGCAGTACTTC. Its translation is CASSLAGAEQYF. The V call is TRBV12-3 or TRBV12-4, the J call TRBJ2-7; weak D call: TRBD2 (7 bases). The CDR3 is 12 residues long. V gave up 5 bases and J gave up 6 bases, with 11 bases separating them.

This clone was recorded only once. This sequence joins TRBV6-5 and TRBJ2-5, with D perhaps TRBD2 (7 bases). The CDR3 runs 12 residues. CDR1 is MNHEY and CDR2 is SVGAGI in the germline V gene. V was cut by 6 bases and J by 5 bases, with 10 bases left in between. CDR3 in DNA: TGTGCCAGCAGGCGGGGGCGGGAGACCCAGTACTTC. Translating gives CASRRGRETQYF.

This clone was counted a few times. This chain joins TRBV5-4 and TRBJ2-1; TRBD2 matches at 8 bases. Germline V gives CDR1 SGHNT, CDR2 YYREEE (reference sequence). With 4 bases clipped from V and 7 bases from J, the junction kept 7 bases outside the gene matches. The CDR3 extends over 14 amino acids. The CDR3 is CASSESGSGNEQFF. The CDR3 region has the DNA TGTGCCAGCAGCGAGAGCGGGAGTGGGAATGAGCAGTTCTTC.

There are a few counts of this clone. The V and J genes are TRBV7-2 and TRBJ2-5; D might be TRBD2 (5 bases). The CDR3 is 14 residues long. CDR1 is SGHTA and CDR2 is FQGNSA in the germline V gene. The V end lost 3 bases, the J end lost 4 bases, and 12 bases lay between the germline ends. This CDR3 is CASSFPRRGETQYF. The CDR3 DNA is TGTGCCAGCAGCTTCCCCCGTCGGGGAGAGACCCAGTACTTC.